Described below is a single T cell receptor beta chain sequence and its context. The CDR3 totals 15 residues. V was pared by 4 bases and J by 5 bases, with 8 bases of the junction left unmatched. The germline CDR1 and CDR2 sequences are SGHNT and YYREEE (reference sequence). These data originate in a study of blood T cell repertoires in COVID-19. Turning to the study itself: Samples came from the United States, Italy and Spain, spanning acute and convalescent COVID-19. The analysed material was cDNA or gDNA that came from T cells, B-cell-depleted T cells, or PBMCs.

Original analysis: Estimated nucleated cell counts came from reference gene primer amplification. Some clones are missing from TCRdb's copy, which holds only in-frame ones; the method was immunoSEQ multiplex PCR. Clone size and the V and J calls come from that table; the DNA yielded D and trimming. The repertoire has 150,000 to 200,000 clones, around nine tenths of them found once; the top ten carry 3.5% to 4.5%. The clonotype comes from a human donor in a cohort sampled during active COVID-19. The genes are TRBV5-4 and TRBJ2-7; TRBD2 aligns across 11 bases. Sequenced input: peripheral blood. The DNA of the CDR3 is TGTGCCAGCAGCCCGGATAGCGGGAGGGCCCACGAGCAGTACTTC. This translates into CASSPDSGRAHEQYF.